Listed below are T cell receptor beta chains from one sample, sequenced in a study of a mutant IDH1 vaccine in newly diagnosed glioma. No antigens are known for them. Method: immunoSEQ multiplex PCR; TCRdb's copy keeps in-frame clones and lacks some. The sample yields 65,000 to 85,000 clones, 70% to 90% seen once. The input for sequencing was PBMCs, taken from a glioma patient whose treatment included an IDH1 peptide vaccine. Every receptor here comes from a man aged 25 to 40 with glioma. CDR3s include the opening cysteine and the closing phenylalanine or tryptophan. The order of the fields is clone size, D gene, J gene, V gene, CDR3 protein. A D gene is named only where the DNA matches it firmly. Clone size is stated in some rows and not others, as once, few, many or a class when expanded.

clone_size: -; d_call: TRBD2; j_call: TRBJ2-7; v_call: TRBV7-2; cdr3_aa: CASSLVAWGGEQYF
clone_size: -; d_call: TRBD2; j_call: TRBJ2-5; v_call: TRBV29-1; cdr3_aa: CSVEGGLAGGVETQYF
clone_size: -; d_call: -; j_call: TRBJ1-5; v_call: TRBV19; cdr3_aa: CASSIGQRQPQHF
clone_size: once; d_call: TRBD2; j_call: TRBJ2-7; v_call: TRBV4-1; cdr3_aa: CASSLKVLAGGRSYEQYF
clone_size: -; d_call: -; j_call: TRBJ1-2; v_call: TRBV4-3; cdr3_aa: CASSQEAGRANYGYTF
clone_size: -; d_call: -; j_call: TRBJ2-1; v_call: TRBV30; cdr3_aa: CAWSPSPWHEQFF
clone_size: -; d_call: TRBD1; j_call: TRBJ2-3; v_call: TRBV30; cdr3_aa: CAWSQGQTSTDTQYF
clone_size: few; d_call: -; j_call: TRBJ2-7; v_call: TRBV9; cdr3_aa: CASSVGGPDYEQYF
clone_size: once; d_call: TRBD2; j_call: TRBJ2-5; v_call: TRBV7-6; cdr3_aa: CASSLTSGGEGETQYF
clone_size: -; d_call: -; j_call: TRBJ1-1; v_call: TRBV14; cdr3_aa: CASSQEGGTEAFF
clone_size: -; d_call: -; j_call: TRBJ2-2; v_call: TRBV18; cdr3_aa: CASSPRLQGANTGELFF
clone_size: -; d_call: -; j_call: TRBJ1-1; v_call: TRBV5-6; cdr3_aa: CASSLAIGGEAFF
clone_size: once; d_call: TRBD1; j_call: TRBJ2-3; v_call: TRBV4-2; cdr3_aa: CASSQAGTGADTQYF
clone_size: -; d_call: -; j_call: TRBJ1-1; v_call: TRBV10-2; cdr3_aa: CASRDPEAEAFF
clone_size: -; d_call: TRBD1; j_call: TRBJ1-1; v_call: TRBV7-9; cdr3_aa: CASSIGRQGAEAFF
clone_size: -; d_call: -; j_call: TRBJ2-1; v_call: TRBV4-3; cdr3_aa: CASSQGSGSGNEQFF
clone_size: -; d_call: TRBD1; j_call: TRBJ1-4; v_call: TRBV7-9; cdr3_aa: CASGLRTGGTNEKLFF
clone_size: -; d_call: -; j_call: TRBJ2-3; v_call: TRBV6-6; cdr3_aa: CASSYSAGTTDTQYF
clone_size: -; d_call: -; j_call: TRBJ1-3; v_call: TRBV4-3; cdr3_aa: CASSQERGARNTIYF
clone_size: -; d_call: -; j_call: TRBJ2-1; v_call: TRBV5-6; cdr3_aa: CASSSLTSSYNEQFF
clone_size: -; d_call: TRBD2; j_call: TRBJ2-1; v_call: TRBV4-2; cdr3_aa: CASSQVLAGDYNEQFF
clone_size: -; d_call: TRBD1; j_call: TRBJ1-6; v_call: TRBV2; cdr3_aa: CASRLKGTAGGSPLHF
clone_size: -; d_call: -; j_call: TRBJ2-7; v_call: TRBV9; cdr3_aa: CASSPPYRDPYEQYF
clone_size: -; d_call: -; j_call: TRBJ2-4; v_call: TRBV27; cdr3_aa: CASSFPDGAIAKNIQYF
clone_size: few; d_call: -; j_call: TRBJ1-1; v_call: TRBV11-1; cdr3_aa: CASSLIGPYEAFF
clone_size: few; d_call: -; j_call: TRBJ1-1; v_call: TRBV18; cdr3_aa: CASYRVLNTEAFF
clone_size: once; d_call: -; j_call: TRBJ1-1; v_call: TRBV5-4; cdr3_aa: CASRGANTEAFF